A selection of T cell receptor beta chains follows, all from one sample in a study of blood T cell repertoires in COVID-19. The data were produced by immunoSEQ multiplex PCR, yet TCRdb's version contains in-frame clones alone and is incomplete. Among roughly 60,000 clones listed, 65% to 90% were seen once. What was sequenced was peripheral blood. The source is a middle-aged man with COVID-19, enrolled during active disease. CDR3s include the opening cysteine and the closing phenylalanine or tryptophan. The order of the fields is V gene, clone size, J gene, D gene, CDR3 length, CDR3 protein, CDR3 DNA. The D gene is left open where the match is weak. Part of the rows lack a size; the others show once, few, many or a class for expanded clones.

TRBV5-4	-	TRBJ2-1	TRBD2	16	CASSIERASGKNEQFF	TGTGCCAGCAGCATTGAGAGGGCTAGCGGGAAGAATGAGCAGTTCTTC
TRBV15	few	TRBJ2-7	-	14	CATSPGDTSYEQYF	TGTGCCACCAGCCCTGGGGACACAAGCTACGAGCAGTACTTC
TRBV5-1	-	TRBJ2-1	-	16	CASSPKRIGLSNEQFF	TGCGCCAGCAGTCCCAAGAGGATCGGCCTAAGCAATGAGCAGTTCTTC
TRBV4-2	-	TRBJ2-1	TRBD2	19	CASSQGRGRAGERYNEQFF	TGTGCCAGCAGCCAAGGGCGCGGAAGAGCGGGAGAAAGATACAATGAGCAGTTCTTC
TRBV6-4	-	TRBJ2-1	TRBD2	14	CASSDGTSSHEQFF	TGTGCCAGCAGTGACGGGACTAGTTCCCATGAGCAGTTCTTC
TRBV10-3	-	TRBJ2-5	TRBD1	15	CAISAGQGVSETQYF	TGTGCCATCAGTGCGGGACAGGGAGTTTCTGAGACCCAGTACTTC
TRBV7-2	once	TRBJ2-5	TRBD2	16	CASSTFSGRGVETQYF	TGTGCCAGCAGCACCTTTAGCGGGAGGGGCGTGGAGACCCAGTACTTC
TRBV3-1/TRBV3-2	-	TRBJ2-3	-	12	CASSPVQGTQYF	TGTGCCAGCAGCCCGGTCCAGGGGACGCAGTATTTT
TRBV19	-	TRBJ2-5	-	15	CASSIDARGQETQYF	TGTGCCAGTAGTATAGACGCCCGGGGACAAGAGACCCAGTACTTC
TRBV3-1/TRBV3-2	few	TRBJ2-7	-	12	CASSQGHLEQYF	TGTGCCAGCAGCCAGGGACACCTCGAGCAGTACTTC
TRBV6-4	-	TRBJ2-3	TRBD2	14	CASSEAGEGDTQYF	TGTGCCAGCAGTGAGGCGGGAGAAGGAGATACGCAGTATTTT
TRBV30	-	TRBJ1-5	TRBD1	14	CAWGTGAPNQPQHF	TGTGCCTGGGGGACAGGGGCCCCCAATCAGCCCCAGCATTTT
TRBV28	-	TRBJ1-2	TRBD1	16	CASSPPVGQGSYGYTF	TGTGCCAGCAGTCCTCCGGTGGGACAGGGGAGCTATGGCTACACCTTC
TRBV28	-	TRBJ2-1	TRBD2	14	CASRTGGTYNEQFF	TGTGCCAGCCGGACGGGAGGGACCTACAATGAGCAGTTCTTC
TRBV5-5	-	TRBJ2-2	-	14	CASSVAENTGELFF	TGTGCCAGCAGCGTAGCGGAGAACACCGGGGAGCTGTTTTTT
TRBV4-3	-	TRBJ2-2	-	16	CASSRSLAAEAGELFF	TGCGCCAGCAGCCGGTCTCTAGCCGCAGAGGCCGGGGAGCTGTTTTTT
TRBV5-6	-	TRBJ2-7	TRBD1	12	CASSLDRGEQYF	TGTGCCAGCAGCTTGGACAGGGGAGAGCAGTACTTC
TRBV5-4	-	TRBJ2-7	TRBD2	16	CASSPTATSGMYEQYF	TGTGCCAGCAGCCCCACGGCGACTAGCGGGATGTACGAGCAGTACTTC
TRBV9	once	TRBJ2-1	TRBD2	14	CASSGGLAGGEQFF	TGTGCCAGCAGCGGAGGACTAGCGGGAGGCGAGCAGTTCTTC
TRBV27	-	TRBJ2-2	-	17	CASSLESSATNTGELFF	TGTGCCAGCAGTTTAGAATCTAGCGCTACGAACACCGGGGAGCTGTTTTTT
TRBV4-1	-	TRBJ1-1	-	14	CASSSRTTRFEAFF	TGCGCCAGCAGCAGCCGGACAACTCGCTTTGAAGCTTTCTTT
TRBV19	once	TRBJ2-3	-	13	CASSIQGSDTQYF	TGTGCCAGTAGTATACAGGGTTCAGATACGCAGTATTTT
TRBV11-3	-	TRBJ2-1	TRBD1	15	CASSFQGQGDNEQFF	TGTGCCAGCAGTTTCCAAGGACAGGGAGACAATGAGCAGTTCTTC
TRBV10-3	-	TRBJ2-7	TRBD1	14	CAIRTGVSSYEQYF	TGTGCCATCAGGACAGGGGTTTCCTCCTACGAGCAGTACTTC
TRBV5-6	-	TRBJ2-7	-	13	CASSLYPGYEQYF	TGTGCCAGCAGCTTGTACCCCGGGTACGAGCAGTACTTC
TRBV7-2	-	TRBJ2-2	-	13	CASSSGNTGELFF	TGTGCCAGCAGCTCCGGGAACACCGGGGAGCTGTTTTTT
TRBV19	once	TRBJ1-6	-	17	CASSPGDGRAANSPLHF	TGTGCCAGTAGTCCGGGGGACGGAAGAGCGGCGAATTCACCCCTCCACTTT
TRBV30	-	TRBJ2-1	TRBD2	12	CAWRLAGSPHFF	TGTGCCTGGAGACTAGCGGGATCACCCCACTTCTTC
TRBV5-6	few	TRBJ1-6	TRBD1	14	CASSFGQGNSPLHF	TGTGCCAGCAGCTTCGGACAGGGAAATTCACCCCTCCACTTT
TRBV6-5	-	TRBJ2-5	-	14	CASTRGQDGETQYF	TGTGCCAGCACTAGGGGACAAGACGGGGAGACCCAGTACTTC
TRBV9	-	TRBJ2-1	-	16	CASSVGSSLSYNEQFF	TGTGCCAGCAGCGTAGGGTCTAGCCTCTCCTACAATGAGCAGTTCTTC
TRBV7-8	-	TRBJ1-4	TRBD1	17	CASSLRSGRQGDEKLFF	TGTGCCAGCAGCTTAAGGTCGGGGAGACAGGGGGATGAAAAACTGTTTTTT
TRBV18	-	TRBJ2-1	TRBD2	20	CASSPGVGLAGGLLYNEQFF	TGTGCCAGCTCACCGGGAGTAGGGCTAGCGGGCGGCCTCCTATACAATGAGCAGTTCTTC
TRBV2	-	TRBJ2-1	-	11	CASLGGSEQFF	TGTGCCAGTCTCGGGGGTAGTGAGCAGTTCTTC
TRBV28	-	TRBJ1-3	-	15	CASSSGFGSGNTIYF	TGTGCCAGCAGTTCGGGGTTTGGCTCTGGAAACACCATATATTTT
TRBV9	once	TRBJ2-3	-	16	CASSAYRGGGTDTQYF	TGTGCCAGCAGCGCATACAGGGGCGGGGGCACAGATACGCAGTATTTT
TRBV11-3	-	TRBJ1-1	TRBD1	12	CASSLGDSRAFF	TGTGCCAGCAGCTTAGGGGACAGTCGGGCTTTCTTT